This T cell receptor (beta chain) was captured in a study of blood T cell repertoires in COVID-19. Study in general: From the United States, Italy and Spain came samples of acute and convalescent COVID-19. Nucleic acid was either cDNA or gDNA, and it came from T cells, B-cell-depleted T cells, or PBMCs.

This CDR3 has 14 residues. Germline CDR1 SGHRS, CDR2 YFSETQ. V lost 5 bases, J lost 3 bases, and 12 bases lay in between. Only in-frame clones appear in the TCRdb table, and some are missing; sequencing was by immunoSEQ multiplex PCR. Found here are 70,000 to 90,000 clones, 74% of them singletons; the top ten hold 2.5% to 3%. Specimen: peripheral blood. The V call is TRBV5-1, the J call TRBJ1-5, with D possibly being TRBD1 (5 bases). The receptor was derived from a human donor with acute or convalescent COVID-19. The donor label of this sample is uncertain. In DNA form, the CDR3 reads TGCGCCAGCAGTCCCGGGGGGACCAATCAGCCCCAGCATTTT. Translation gives CASSPGGTNQPQHF.